This TCR beta chain was profiled in a study of PD-1 blockade in classical Hodgkin lymphoma. Concerning this clone itself: Its specificity is not known.

Findings and caveats of the study: Undefined causes, possibly disease activity or prior therapy, underlie the repertoire differences. CD8+ TCR diversity did not rise significantly by C4D1, unlike CD4+. Healthy donors were reported to have higher baseline TCR diversity than newly diagnosed patients. Individuals who commenced nivolumab within less than 1 year of ASCT were excluded.

Germline loops: CDR1 LNHNV, CDR2 YYDKDF (reference sequence). V was pared by 1 base and J by 4 bases, with 5 bases of the junction left unmatched. CDR3 length: 16 amino acids. Here immunoSEQ multiplex PCR was the method, and the copy in TCRdb shows in-frame clones only, minus some. The table records fewer than 30,000 clones, almost 85% of them present only once. Each patient's relapse followed autologous stem cell transplantation, and brentuximab vedotin exposure varied. Material: peripheral blood mononuclear cells (PBMCs), obtained before the second cycle of nivolumab. The rearrangement uses TRBV15 and TRBJ1-5; 9 nucleotides match TRBD1. The TCR originated in a human donor with classical Hodgkin lymphoma. This chain's CDR3 is CATSRGLGQGNQPQHF. In nucleotides, the CDR3 is TGTGCCACCAGCAGAGGCCTTGGACAGGGGAATCAGCCCCAGCATTTT.